What follows is one T cell receptor (beta chain) and its context. The target antigen is unknown. Germline V CDR1 and CDR2: MNHNS, SASEGT. The CDR3 is 14 amino acids. V lost 7 bases and J lost 3; bases outside the gene matches: 6. Generated by immunoSEQ multiplex PCR, the TCRdb table keeps only in-frame clones and is missing some. The data hold 10,000 to 15,000 clones, with 70% to 90% observed a single time. This sample was included in a study of T cell repertoires in ileal Crohn's disease. Study-level points and caveats: Postoperative endoscopy occurred within one year, median about 7.5 months.

The time point denotes: neoterminal ileum biopsy at postoperative endoscopy, about 6 months after surgery. The TCR originated in an adult with Crohn's disease. Sequenced input: ileal tissue. The chain uses TRBV6-1 and TRBJ1-3; TRBD1 aligns across 7 bases. This CDR3 is CASKEQGSGNTIYF. CDR3 bases: TGTGCCAGCAAAGAACAGGGGAGTGGAAACACCATATATTTT.